This entry lists 32 T cell receptor beta chains sequenced from one sample in a study of blood T cell repertoires in COVID-19. The method was immunoSEQ multiplex PCR; TCRdb's version includes in-frame clones alone and lacks a portion of them. There are around 100,000 clones in the sample; over 70% occur only once, and approximately 12% lies in the top ten. The source material was peripheral blood. The receptor source for this set is an elderly man with acute or convalescent COVID-19.

The chain recombines TRBV19 with TRBJ1-1, with D possibly TRBD1 on 5 matching bases. CDR3 length equals 13 residues. Trimming shortened V by 2 bases and J by 1 base, and 5 bases separated the two germline ends. Germline CDR1 LNHDA, CDR2 SQIVND (reference sequence). The CDR3, as DNA: TGTGCCAGTAGTATACAGGGGAACACTGAAGCTTTCTTT. Translation: CASSIQGNTEAFF.

The chain has TRBV24-1 and TRBJ1-2, with 7 bases identical to TRBD1. Trimming at V came to 3 bases and at J to 4 bases, leaving 7 bases not matched to a gene. Per germline, CDR1 KGHDR and CDR2 SFDVKD. The CDR3 runs to 15 residues. CDR3 bases: TGTGCCACCAGTGATGACCGGCAGGGGGTCTATGGCTACACCTTC. Its protein product is CATSDDRQGVYGYTF.

The V and J genes are TRBV15 and TRBJ2-1; TRBD2 matches 9 bases. Per the germline V gene, CDR1 is LNHNV and CDR2 is YYDKDF (reference sequence). The CDR3 contains 15 residues. V dropped 4 bases and J dropped 7; count of bases not matched to a gene: 8. CDR3 region: CATSKGLALLNEQFF. In nucleotides, the CDR3 is TGTGCCACCAGCAAGGGACTAGCTCTTCTGAATGAGCAGTTCTTC.

This chain connects TRBV29-1 to TRBJ1-1, with 8 nucleotides matching TRBD1. There are 13 residues in the CDR3. Trimming took 7 bases from V and 4 from J; bases not matched to a gene: 8. Germline V gene sequence: CDR1 SQVTM, CDR2 ANQGSEA. In DNA, the CDR3 is TGCAGCGGACGGGTCGACAGGGGCACTGAAGCTTTCTTT. It translates to CSGRVDRGTEAFF.

The V call is TRBV6-5, the J call TRBJ1-6; TRBD1 matches at 7 bases. The CDR3 runs 15 residues. V lost 2 bases, J lost 8 bases, and 6 bases stayed unmatched. Germline CDR1 reads MNHEY; CDR2 reads SVGAGI. The CDR3 sequence: CASSYRDRPDSPLHF. CDR3 coding DNA: TGTGCCAGCAGTTACCGGGACAGACCAGATTCACCCCTCCACTTT.

This clone was counted a few times. V and J are TRBV19 and TRBJ1-1; no clear D gene. CDR1 is LNHDA and CDR2 is SQIVND in the germline V gene (reference sequence). The CDR3 consists of 12 residues. The germline V and J ends were trimmed by 9 bases and 4 bases, with 12 bases remaining between them. The CDR3 is CASPIRGTEAFF. The CDR3 bases are TGTGCCAGCCCAATCCGGGGCACTGAAGCTTTCTTT. Full variable domain (missing parts from reference TRBV19 and TRBJ1-1): DGGITQSPKYLFRKEGQNVTLSCEQNLNHDAMYWYRQDPGQGLRLIYYSQIVNDFQKGDIAEGYSVSREKKESFPLTVTSAQKNPTAFYLCASPIRGTEAFFGQGTRLTVV.

The rearrangement links TRBV2 to TRBJ1-1, with D unresolved. Germline lookup yields CDR1 SNHLY and CDR2 FYNNEI. With 5 bases removed from V and 1 base from J, the gap between germline ends came to 8 bases. The CDR3 has 13 amino acids. The CDR3 here is CASSLQRNTEAFF. CDR3 nucleotide sequence: TGTGCCAGCAGTCTACAGAGGAACACTGAAGCTTTCTTT.

V usage is TRBV12-5 and J usage is TRBJ2-3; 7 positions match TRBD1. V was pared by 5 bases and J by 2 bases, with 7 bases of the junction left unmatched. The CDR3 has 15 residues. Germline CDR1 LGHNT, CDR2 FRNRAP. This chain's CDR3 is CASGTWTGLTDTQYF. For the CDR3, the DNA is TGTGCTAGTGGTACCTGGACAGGACTCACAGATACGCAGTATTTT. Full variable domain (missing parts from reference TRBV12-5 and TRBJ2-3): DARVTQTPRHKVTEMGQEVTMRCQPILGHNTVFWYRQTMMQGLELLAYFRNRAPLDDSGMPKDRFSAEMPDATLATLKIQPSEPRDSAVYFCASGTWTGLTDTQYFGPGTRLTVL.

The chain uses TRBV5-1 and TRBJ2-7; TRBD1 matches 7 bases. Looked up from germline, CDR1 is SGHRS and CDR2 is YFSETQ. The CDR3 length is 15 residues. Trimming cost V 3 bases and J 7 bases; bases outside gene matches: 13. The CDR3 DNA follows: TGCGCCAGCAGCTCTGACCCCGGGACAGCAGATGAGCAGTACTTC. Protein product: CASSSDPGTADEQYF.

The V and J genes are TRBV7-2 and TRBJ1-5, with 10 bases lining up with TRBD1. Germline CDR1 reads SGHTA; CDR2 reads FQGNSA. J gave up 4 bases and V 5 bases, and 5 bases lay outside the gene matches. The CDR3 is made up of 15 amino acids. The CDR3: CASSQGQGRNQPQHF. The CDR3 DNA follows: TGTGCCAGCAGCCAGGGACAGGGGCGAAATCAGCCCCAGCATTTT.

The chain employs TRBV25-1 and TRBJ1-2; 7 nucleotides match TRBD1. Trimming removed 0 bases from V and 6 bases from J; junction bases left unmatched: 10. This CDR3 is 16 amino acids long. CDR1 and CDR2 (germline): MGHDK, SYGVNS. The CDR3 nucleotides read TGTGCCAGCAGTGAATATCCGACAGGGAATAAAGATGGCTACACCTTC. It encodes CASSEYPTGNKDGYTF.

This chain uses TRBV6-5 with TRBJ1-5; 9 bases map to TRBD1. The CDR3 consists of 15 residues. Germline V gene lookup returns CDR1 MNHEY and CDR2 SVGAGI. The J segment lost 7 bases and the V segment lost 2 bases, leaving 6 bases of the junction unmatched. In DNA form, the CDR3 reads TGTGCCAGCAGTTACAGGACAGGGGCGGGACAGCCCCAGCATTTT. This translates into CASSYRTGAGQPQHF.

This chain links TRBV7-8 with TRBJ1-1; D is undetermined. The CDR3 covers 14 residues. Trimming removed 0 bases from V and 10 bases from J, with 15 bases in between. Germline CDR1 and CDR2: SGHVS and FQNEAQ. The CDR3 spells CASSLAFSAPGAFF. In DNA form, the CDR3 reads TGTGCCAGCAGCTTAGCCTTTAGCGCCCCGGGAGCTTTCTTT.

The genes are TRBV27 and TRBJ1-2; a weak D match, TRBD1 (5 bases). The V gene's germline CDR1 is MNHEY and CDR2 SMNVEV (reference sequence). Trimming pared 5 bases from V and 2 bases from J, leaving 15 bases between. The length of the CDR3 is 15 residues. CDR3 sequence reads: CASSPSLDRNYGYTF. In DNA form, the CDR3 reads TGTGCCAGCAGTCCCTCCCTCGACAGAAACTATGGCTACACCTTC.

This chain links TRBV5-1 with TRBJ1-4, with 7 nucleotides matching TRBD1. Germline V lookup: CDR1 SGHRS, CDR2 YFSETQ. J lost 6 bases, V lost 5 bases, and 7 bases had no gene match. The CDR3 totals 14 residues. CDR3 DNA sequence: TGCGCCAGCAGGACTACAGGGGTCGATGAAAAACTGTTTTTT. This gives the protein CASRTTGVDEKLFF.

The chain recombines TRBV5-5 with TRBJ2-1; TRBD1 might be the D (5 bases). Germline loops: CDR1 SGHKS, CDR2 YYEKEE (reference sequence). This CDR3 region has 15 residues. Deletions cut 5 bases from V and 2 bases from J, with 14 bases between. The CDR3: CASSLRGSTYNEQFF. CDR3 nucleotides: TGTGCCAGCAGTCTTAGGGGCTCTACCTACAATGAGCAGTTCTTC. The full variable domain, its missing parts supplied by reference TRBV5-5 and TRBJ2-1, is DAGVTQSPTHLIKTRGQQVTLRCSPISGHKSVSWYQQVLGQGPQFIFQYYEKEERGRGNFPDRFSARQFPNYSSELNVNALLLGDSALYLCASSLRGSTYNEQFFGPGTRLTVL.

J is TRBJ2-3 and V is TRBV19, with a possible D match to TRBD2 (5 bases). The ends were cut back, 2 bases at V and 6 bases at J, with 18 bases in the middle. This CDR3 is 16 amino acids long. CDR1 LNHDA and CDR2 SQIVND come from the germline V gene (reference sequence). Here the CDR3 reads CASSIPGSPRADTQYF. CDR3 nucleotides: TGTGCCAGTAGTATACCCGGCAGCCCGAGGGCGGATACGCAGTATTTT. Full variable domain (remainder filled in from reference TRBV19 and TRBJ2-3): DGGITQSPKYLFRKEGQNVTLSCEQNLNHDAMYWYRQDPGQGLRLIYYSQIVNDFQKGDIAEGYSVSREKKESFPLTVTSAQKNPTAFYLCASSIPGSPRADTQYFGPGTRLTVL.

This chain links TRBV6-5 with TRBJ1-1, with D unresolved. Trimming left V 0 bases short and J 2 bases short, with 4 bases between. This CDR3 is built from 13 residues. From germline, CDR1 is MNHEY and CDR2 SVGAGI. The CDR3 reads CASSYSANTEAFF. CDR3 DNA sequence: TGTGCCAGCAGTTACTCGGCTAACACTGAAGCTTTCTTT.

This sequence joins TRBV19 and TRBJ2-7, with TRBD1 identical over 8 bases. Germline V gene sequence: CDR1 LNHDA, CDR2 SQIVND (reference sequence). The CDR3 sequence is 17 residues long. The V segment lost 5 bases and the J segment 2 bases; nucleotides outside the gene matches: 14. The CDR3 coding sequence is TGTGCCAGTAGTCGGAACCATGGACAGGGCTTTACCTACGAGCAGTACTTC. This encodes CASSRNHGQGFTYEQYF. Full variable domain (remainder filled in from reference TRBV19 and TRBJ2-7): DGGITQSPKYLFRKEGQNVTLSCEQNLNHDAMYWYRQDPGQGLRLIYYSQIVNDFQKGDIAEGYSVSREKKESFPLTVTSAQKNPTAFYLCASSRNHGQGFTYEQYFGPGTRLTVT.

The chain recombines TRBV11-2 with TRBJ2-2; the D is unclear. Deletions cut 3 bases from V and 2 bases from J, with 4 bases between. This CDR3 comprises 13 residues. Germline-derived CDR1 and CDR2 are SGHAT and FQNNGV. The CDR3 loop reads CASSFQNTGELFF. The CDR3, as DNA: TGTGCCAGCAGCTTTCAAAACACCGGGGAGCTGTTTTTT. The complete variable domain, with remaining parts taken from reference TRBV11-2 and TRBJ2-2, reads EAGVAQSPRYKIIEKRQSVAFWCNPISGHATLYWYQQILGQGPKLLIQFQNNGVVDDSQLPKDRFSAERLKGVDSTLKIQPAKLEDSAVYLCASSFQNTGELFFGEGSRLTVL.

In this sample, this clone turned up once. The chain uses TRBV5-1 and TRBJ2-1; a weak D match, TRBD2 (5 bases). V lost 2 bases and J 6 bases, leaving 9 bases between the germline ends. Germline CDR1 reads SGHRS; CDR2 reads YFSETQ. CDR3 size: 13 residues. The chain's CDR3 is CASSFSGFNEQFF. The CDR3 region has the DNA TGCGCCAGCAGCTTTTCGGGGTTCAATGAGCAGTTCTTC.

J is TRBJ2-3 and V is TRBV24-1; 7 nucleotides agree with TRBD2. The germline gives CDR1 KGHDR, CDR2 SFDVKD. The CDR3 sequence is 12 residues long. V shed 3 bases, J shed 9 bases, and the junction held 2 bases outside the gene matches. CDR3 region: CATSDLGRTQYF. CDR3 in DNA: TGTGCCACCAGTGATCTCGGGAGGACGCAGTATTTT.

The gene calls are TRBV2 and TRBJ1-6; D gene uncertain. The V end lost 6 bases, the J end lost 7 bases, and 4 bases lay between the germline ends. Germline assignment: CDR1 SNHLY and CDR2 FYNNEI. The CDR3 length is 11 residues. This chain's CDR3 is CASSPNSPLHF. CDR3 in DNA: TGTGCCAGCAGCCCGAATTCACCCCTCCACTTT.

This chain uses TRBV27 with TRBJ2-1, with 9 bases matching TRBD2. Trimming took 3 bases from V and 14 from J; bases not matched to a gene: 11. Germline V CDR1 and CDR2: MNHEY, SMNVEV (reference sequence). The length of the CDR3 is 14 residues. CDR3 DNA: TGTGCCAGCAGTTTTACGCGGGAGGGCCCTTACGAGTTCTTC. This encodes CASSFTREGPYEFF.

The gene calls are TRBV19 and TRBJ2-3, with 7 bases identical to TRBD1. V was pared by 6 bases and J by 2 bases, with 11 bases of the junction left unmatched. CDR1 is LNHDA, CDR2 SQIVND, per germline (reference sequence). The CDR3 consists of 16 residues. This chain's CDR3 is CASRPAGTENTDTQYF. In DNA form, the CDR3 reads TGTGCCAGTAGACCGGCCGGGACAGAAAACACAGATACGCAGTATTTT.

The rearrangement uses TRBV19 and TRBJ1-5, with D tentatively TRBD1 (6 bases). Trimming pared 4 bases from V and 5 bases from J, leaving 9 bases between. The CDR3 contains 13 residues. The germline V gene encodes CDR1 LNHDA and CDR2 SQIVND (reference sequence). The CDR3 nucleotides are TGTGCCAGTAGTAACAGGGTCCATCAGCCCCAGCATTTT. This translates into CASSNRVHQPQHF.

The gene calls are TRBV6-5 and TRBJ1-5; D may be TRBD1 (5 bases). V was pared by 6 bases and J by 7 bases, with 16 bases between. Germline V CDR1 and CDR2: MNHEY, SVGAGI. The CDR3 extends over 14 amino acids. CDR3 sequence (DNA): TGTGCCAGCAGGGAGGTGGGGGGTAACCAGCCCCAGCATTTT. Translation: CASREVGGNQPQHF.

This clone appeared a few times. The J gene is TRBJ1-4, the V gene TRBV5-1; 10 nucleotides agree with TRBD1. With V trimmed by 2 bases and J by 6 bases, 1 base remained unmatched. The germline V gene has CDR1 SGHRS and CDR2 YFSETQ. The CDR3 is made up of 14 amino acids. The CDR3 bases are TGCGCCAGCAGCTTAGACAGGGGGCATGAAAAACTGTTTTTT. Encoded protein: CASSLDRGHEKLFF.

The chain has TRBV19 and TRBJ2-6; TRBD1 matches at 7 bases. Germline CDR1 is LNHDA and CDR2 is SQIVND (reference sequence). The CDR3 is made up of 15 amino acids. The ends lost 6 bases at V and 2 bases at J; junction bases unmatched: 4. CDR3 residues: CASRERGPGANVLTF. The CDR3 coding sequence is TGTGCCAGTAGGGAAAGGGGGCCTGGGGCCAACGTCCTGACTTTC.

The genes are TRBV19 and TRBJ1-1; 10 bases map to TRBD1. This CDR3 contains 16 residues. CDR1 and CDR2 (germline): LNHDA, SQIVND (reference sequence). The ends lost 7 bases at V and 0 bases at J; junction bases unmatched: 8. CDR3 residues: CASKGQGFIMNTEAFF. Written as DNA, the CDR3 is TGTGCCAGTAAGGGACAGGGGTTTATAATGAACACTGAAGCTTTCTTT. The full variable domain, its missing parts supplied by reference TRBV19 and TRBJ1-1, is DGGITQSPKYLFRKEGQNVTLSCEQNLNHDAMYWYRQDPGQGLRLIYYSQIVNDFQKGDIAEGYSVSREKKESFPLTVTSAQKNPTAFYLCASKGQGFIMNTEAFFGQGTRLTVV.

The J gene is TRBJ2-5, the V gene TRBV19; no clear D. Trimming pared 5 bases from V and 1 base from J, leaving 8 bases between. CDR3 size: 13 residues. The germline V gene encodes CDR1 LNHDA and CDR2 SQIVND (reference sequence). The CDR3 sequence: CASSPASQETQYF. CDR3 sequence (DNA): TGTGCCAGTAGTCCCGCCAGCCAAGAGACCCAGTACTTC.

This chain connects TRBV30 to TRBJ1-5; 7 bases are a match to TRBD1. The CDR3 has 12 amino acids. Looked up from germline, CDR1 is GTSNPN and CDR2 is SVGIG (reference sequence). Trimming cost V 5 bases and J 7 bases; bases outside gene matches: 5. The CDR3 loop is CAWATGKQPQHF. In DNA, the CDR3 is TGTGCCTGGGCGACAGGGAAGCAGCCCCAGCATTTT. The full variable domain, with the rest looked up from reference TRBV30 and TRBJ1-5, is SQTIHQWPATLVQPVGSPLSLECTVEGTSNPNLYWYRQAAGRGLQLLFYSVGIGQISSEVPQNLSASRPQDRQFILSSKKLLLSDSGFYLCAWATGKQPQHFGDGTRLSIL.